These 15 T cell receptor beta chains were all obtained from the same sample, sequenced in a study of immune heterogeneity within non-small cell lung tumors. Template input, which was bulk tumor genomic DNA, totaled roughly 650 ng per sample. The authors collected several far-apart biopsies from each primary tumor during surgery. Their non-small cell lung cancer was newly diagnosed and untreated, and the patients underwent curative surgery. Multiplex PCR with 32 V and 13 J primers amplified TCR beta CDR3. TCRdb passed the multiplex PCR reads through MiXCR, listing each CDR3 protein once. Among a few thousand distinct CDR3 sequences listed, around 18% were seen once. The sample taken for sequencing was lung tumor tissue. The receptors shown here come from a man aged 35-49 years with non-small cell lung cancer.

By sample fraction, this clonotype is medium-sized. The chain employs TRBV24-1 and TRBJ1-2; no definite D call. The V gene lost 6 bases and the J gene lost 8 bases, with 12 bases spanning the gap. CDR3 length: 12 residues. Germline lookup yields CDR1 KGHDR and CDR2 SFDVKD. The CDR3 region is CATSSRSGGYTF. CDR3 sequence (DNA): TGTGCCACCAGTTCCCGGTCCGGAGGCTACACCTTC.

Sample share makes this clonotype medium-sized (0.01 to 0.1%). The gene calls are TRBV28 and TRBJ2-7; TRBD2 agrees at 7 bases. The CDR3 covers 14 residues. Germline V gene data show CDR1 as MDHEN and CDR2 as SYDVKM. V shed 7 bases and J 2 bases; nucleotides not matched to a gene: 8. The CDR3 sequence is CASMLAGPPYEQYF. The CDR3 bases are TGTGCCAGCATGTTAGCGGGTCCCCCCTACGAGCAGTACTTC.

By share, this clonotype counts as medium-sized. The rearrangement links TRBV5-1 to TRBJ2-1; D call uncertain. The V gene lost 0 bases and the J gene lost 7 bases, with 11 bases spanning the gap. The CDR3 is made up of 14 amino acids. Germline CDR1 SGHRS, CDR2 YFSETQ. The CDR3 sequence: CASSLAERRNEQFF. The CDR3 region has the DNA TGCGCCAGCAGCTTGGCCGAACGGCGTAATGAGCAGTTCTTC.

This clonotype was observed many times. The chain couples TRBV3-1 to TRBJ2-5; D not certain. This CDR3 region has 14 residues. V was trimmed by 4 bases and J by 4 bases, leaving 13 bases between them. CDR1 is LGHDT, CDR2 YNNKEL, per germline (reference sequence). The CDR3 sequence: CASSRPVRRETQYF. CDR3 nucleotide sequence: TGTGCCAGCAGCCGCCCAGTGAGGCGAGAGACCCAGTACTTC.

This clonotype is labeled as medium-sized. The CDR3 loop is CASSLALWASGNTIYF. The CDR3 DNA follows: TGTGCCAGCAGCTTGGCACTGTGGGCTTCCGGAAACACCATATATTTT. The V and J genes are TRBV5-8 and TRBJ1-3; D gene uncertain. V lost 0 bases and J lost 4, with 14 bases in between. The CDR3 consists of 16 residues. Germline CDR1 SGHTS, CDR2 YDEGEE. Together with reference TRBV5-8 and TRBJ1-3, the CDR3 gives the full variable domain: EAGVTQSPTHLIKTRGQQATLRCSPISGHTSVYWYQQALGLGLQFLLWYDEGEERNRGNFPPRFSGRQFPNYSSELNVNALELEDSALYLCASSLALWASGNTIYFGEGSWLTVV.

This clonotype is classed as medium-sized. This chain uses TRBV7-3 with TRBJ1-1; TRBD1 agrees at 7 bases. Germline CDR1 and CDR2: SGHTA and FQGTGA. J lost 5 bases, V lost 1 base, and 7 bases had no gene match. The CDR3 has 15 residues. CDR3 sequence (DNA): TGTGCCAGCAGCTTAATGGGGGACAGAAGTACTGAAGCTTTCTTT. This gives the protein CASSLMGDRSTEAFF.

Turning to this clonotype: A single base separates this from a much larger clone, so it may be a read error. The chain employs TRBV6-1 and TRBJ1-2, with 8 bases fitting TRBD1. The J segment lost 0 bases and the V segment lost 9 bases, leaving 6 bases of the junction unmatched. This CDR3 has 14 amino acids. Germline CDR1 MNHNS, CDR2 SASEGT. The CDR3 is CARKGQGPNYGYTF. CDR3 nucleotides: TGTGCCAGAAAAGGACAGGGCCCTAACTATGGCTACACCTTC.

V is TRBV2 and J is TRBJ1-5, with D unclear. The V end lost 6 bases, the J end lost 2 bases, and 8 bases lay between the germline ends. This CDR3 contains 13 residues. Germline CDR1 SNHLY, CDR2 FYNNEI. DNA of the CDR3: TGTGCCAGCAGAAGACTTGGCAATCAGCCCCAGCATTTT. It encodes CASRRLGNQPQHF.

By sample share, this clonotype is medium-sized. The chain has TRBV20-1 and TRBJ1-5; TRBD1 aligns across 8 bases. This CDR3 has 13 residues. Looked up from germline, CDR1 is DFQATT and CDR2 is SNEGSKA (reference sequence). The J segment lost 5 bases and the V segment lost 4 bases, leaving 4 bases of the junction unmatched. The CDR3 DNA sequence: TGCAGTGCTAACGGACAGGGAGATCAGCCCCAGCATTTT. This encodes CSANGQGDQPQHF.

This clonotype rates as medium-sized. The chain recombines TRBV7-9 with TRBJ1-2; the match to TRBD1 covers 9 bases. The germline CDR1 and CDR2 sequences are SEHNR and FQNEAQ (reference sequence). The CDR3 loop spans 13 amino acids. The ends lost 9 bases at V and 8 bases at J; junction bases unmatched: 10. The CDR3 loop is CASNDRGRGGYTF. In DNA form, the CDR3 reads TGTGCCAGTAACGACAGGGGGAGAGGAGGCTACACCTTC.

By its share, this clonotype is medium-sized (0.01 to 0.1%). The gene calls are TRBV19 and TRBJ2-2, with TRBD1 matching 7 bases. V dropped 4 bases and J dropped 5; count of bases not matched to a gene: 7. CDR1 and CDR2 from the germline V gene are LNHDA and SQIVND (reference sequence). The CDR3 is 15 amino acids. CDR3 loop: CASSKRTGGTGELFF. The CDR3 DNA sequence: TGTGCCAGTAGTAAACGGACAGGTGGGACCGGGGAGCTGTTTTTT.

This clonotype was counted at least ten times. The genes are TRBV18 and TRBJ2-1; possibly TRBD2 for D (6 bases). CDR3 length: 15 residues. The ends were cut back, 6 bases at V and 5 bases at J, with 17 bases in the middle. Germline V gene lookup returns CDR1 KGHSH and CDR2 LQKENI. CDR3 protein: CASSHRGGNHNEQFF. The CDR3 DNA sequence: TGTGCCAGCTCCCACCGGGGCGGGAACCACAATGAGCAGTTCTTC.

The V and J genes are TRBV28 and TRBJ2-3; TRBD2 matches at 15 bases. Trimming cost V 6 bases and J 5 bases; bases outside gene matches: 9. The CDR3 loop spans 17 amino acids. Germline V lookup: CDR1 MDHEN, CDR2 SYDVKM. CDR3 in amino acids: CASRLGLAGGGVDTQYF. The CDR3 nucleotides are TGTGCCAGCAGGCTGGGACTAGCGGGAGGCGGGGTAGATACGCAGTATTTT.

By share, this clonotype ranks as medium-sized. V usage is TRBV2 and J usage is TRBJ2-3, with unresolved D. The CDR3 is 16 residues long. Germline CDR1 is SNHLY and CDR2 is FYNNEI. V dropped 3 bases and J dropped 0 bases, with 13 bases sitting between them. CDR3 DNA sequence: TGTGCCAGCAGTGATCTCCCGACCCCAAGCACAGATACGCAGTATTTT. Its translation is CASSDLPTPSTDTQYF.

This clonotype has only a few counts. A much larger clonotype is one base distant, so this may be a read error. V usage is TRBV5-1 and J usage is TRBJ1-2; no clear D gene. The germline V gene encodes CDR1 SGHRS and CDR2 YFSETQ. V gave up 6 bases and J gave up 1 base, with 13 bases separating them. This CDR3 region has 14 residues. CDR3 protein: CASMGGGNNYGYTF. The CDR3, as DNA: TGCGCCAGCATGGGTGGAGGAAATAACTATGGCTACACCTTC. The full variable domain, in which reference TRBV5-1 and TRBJ1-2 provide the parts outside the CDR3, is KAGVTQTPRYLIKTRGQQVTLSCSPISGHRSVSWYQQTPGQGLQFLFEYFSETQRNKGNFPGRFSGRQFSNSRSEMNVSTLELGDSALYLCASMGGGNNYGYTFGSGTRLTVV.